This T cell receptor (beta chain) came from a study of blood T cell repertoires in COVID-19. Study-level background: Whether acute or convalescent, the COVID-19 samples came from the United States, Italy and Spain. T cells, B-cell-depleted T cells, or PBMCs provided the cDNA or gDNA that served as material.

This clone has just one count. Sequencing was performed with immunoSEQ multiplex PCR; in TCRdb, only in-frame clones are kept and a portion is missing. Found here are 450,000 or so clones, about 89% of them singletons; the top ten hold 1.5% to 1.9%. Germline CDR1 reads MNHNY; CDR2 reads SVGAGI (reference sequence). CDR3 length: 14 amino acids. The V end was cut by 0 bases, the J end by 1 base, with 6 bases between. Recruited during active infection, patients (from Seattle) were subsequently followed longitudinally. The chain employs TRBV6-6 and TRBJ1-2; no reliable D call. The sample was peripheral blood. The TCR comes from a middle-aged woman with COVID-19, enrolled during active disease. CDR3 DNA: TGTGCCAGCAGTTACTCGGCAAGTAACTATGGCTACACCTTC. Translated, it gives CASSYSASNYGYTF.